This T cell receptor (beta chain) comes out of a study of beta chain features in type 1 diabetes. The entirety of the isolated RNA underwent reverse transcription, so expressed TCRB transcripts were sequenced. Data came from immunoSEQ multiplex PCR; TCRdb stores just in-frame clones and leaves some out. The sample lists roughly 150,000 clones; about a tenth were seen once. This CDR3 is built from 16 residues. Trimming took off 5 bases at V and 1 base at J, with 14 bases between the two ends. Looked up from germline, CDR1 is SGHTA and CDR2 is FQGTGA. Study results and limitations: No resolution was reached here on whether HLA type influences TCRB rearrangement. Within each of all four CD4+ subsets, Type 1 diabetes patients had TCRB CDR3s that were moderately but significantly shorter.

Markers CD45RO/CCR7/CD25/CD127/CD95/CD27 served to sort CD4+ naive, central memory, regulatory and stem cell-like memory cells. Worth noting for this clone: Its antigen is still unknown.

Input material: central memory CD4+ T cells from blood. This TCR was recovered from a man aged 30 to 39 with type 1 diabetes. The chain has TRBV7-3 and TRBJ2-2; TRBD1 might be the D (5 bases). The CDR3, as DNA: TGTGCCAGCAGCCCGCAGGCGACAGTGAACACCGGGGAGCTGTTTTTT. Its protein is CASSPQATVNTGELFF. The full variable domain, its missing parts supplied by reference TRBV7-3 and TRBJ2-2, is GAGVSQTPSNKVTEKGKYVELRCDPISGHTALYWYRQSLGQGPEFLIYFQGTGAADDSGLPNDRFFAVRPEGSVSTLKIQRTERGDSAVYLCASSPQATVNTGELFFGEGSRLTVL.